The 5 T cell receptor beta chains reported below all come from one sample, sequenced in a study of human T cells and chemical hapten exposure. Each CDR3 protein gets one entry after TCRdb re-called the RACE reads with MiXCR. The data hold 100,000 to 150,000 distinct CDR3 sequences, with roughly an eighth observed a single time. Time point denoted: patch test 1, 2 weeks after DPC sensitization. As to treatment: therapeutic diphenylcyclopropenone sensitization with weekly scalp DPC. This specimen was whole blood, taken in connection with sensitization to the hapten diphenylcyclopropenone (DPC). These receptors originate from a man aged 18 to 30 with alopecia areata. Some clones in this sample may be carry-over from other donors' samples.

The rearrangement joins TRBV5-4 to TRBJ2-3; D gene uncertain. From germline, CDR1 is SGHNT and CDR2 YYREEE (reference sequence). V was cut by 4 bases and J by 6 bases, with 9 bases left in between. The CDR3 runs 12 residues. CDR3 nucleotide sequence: TGTGCCAGCAGCCAGATGCGCGATACGCAGTATTTT. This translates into CASSQMRDTQYF.

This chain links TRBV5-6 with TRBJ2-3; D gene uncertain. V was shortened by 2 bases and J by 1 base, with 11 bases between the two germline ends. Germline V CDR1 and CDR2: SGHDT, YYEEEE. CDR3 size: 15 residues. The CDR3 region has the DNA TGTGCCAGCAGCTTTGAGGCGCTAGGCACAGATACGCAGTATTTT. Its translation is CASSFEALGTDTQYF.

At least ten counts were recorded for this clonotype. The CDR3 DNA reads as TGTGCCAGCAGCTTAAAGCCGAGTGGGATCGGGACTGAAGCTTTCTTT. This sequence encodes CASSLKPSGIGTEAFF. The V gene is TRBV7-3, the J gene TRBJ1-1; D call uncertain. Germline V gene data show CDR1 as SGHTA and CDR2 as FQGTGA. Between the trimmed V and J ends, which lost 1 base and 5 bases, there was a span of 17 bases. The CDR3 consists of 16 residues.

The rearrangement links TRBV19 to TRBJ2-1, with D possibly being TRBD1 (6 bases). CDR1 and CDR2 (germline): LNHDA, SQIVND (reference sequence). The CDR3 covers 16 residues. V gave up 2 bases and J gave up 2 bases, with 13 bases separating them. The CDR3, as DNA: TGTGCCAGTAGTATACTCCCTCAGGGGACCTACAATGAGCAGTTCTTC. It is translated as CASSILPQGTYNEQFF. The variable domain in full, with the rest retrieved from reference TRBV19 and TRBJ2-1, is DGGITQSPKYLFRKEGQNVTLSCEQNLNHDAMYWYRQDPGQGLRLIYYSQIVNDFQKGDIAEGYSVSREKKESFPLTVTSAQKNPTAFYLCASSILPQGTYNEQFFGPGTRLTVL.

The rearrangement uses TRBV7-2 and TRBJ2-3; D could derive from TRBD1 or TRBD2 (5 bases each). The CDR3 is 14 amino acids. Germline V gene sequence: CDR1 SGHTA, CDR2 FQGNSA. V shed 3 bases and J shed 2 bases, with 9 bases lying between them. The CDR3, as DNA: TGTGCCAGCAGCTTCCGGGGCTTCACAGATACGCAGTATTTT. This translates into CASSFRGFTDTQYF.